This passage covers 15 T cell receptor beta chains from one sample sequenced in a study of metastatic and nonmetastatic thyroid tumors. TCRdb recomputed clones from the PCR reads via MiXCR. The table has 15,000 or so clones, 9.5% to 15% seen once. No treatment of any kind had been given to any patient before thyroid surgery. The sequenced sample was blood. The receptors were sampled from a female donor with papillary thyroid cancer or a benign thyroid nodule (not recorded which). Some clones in this sample may be carry-over from other donors' samples.

This clone was detected only a few times. The rearrangement uses TRBV19 and TRBJ2-5; D remains ambiguous. Per the germline V gene, CDR1 is LNHDA and CDR2 is SQIVND (reference sequence). This CDR3 contains 12 residues. Trimming pared 5 bases from V and 5 bases from J, leaving 9 bases between. The CDR3 bases are TGTGCCAGTAGTCTCGAAGGGGAGACCCAGTACTTC. This gives the protein CASSLEGETQYF.

In this sample, this clone turned up many times. V is TRBV2 and J is TRBJ2-2, with 7 bases matching TRBD1. This CDR3 region has 15 residues. Germline values: CDR1 SNHLY, CDR2 FYNNEI. V dropped 11 bases and J dropped 6; count of bases not matched to a gene: 15. The CDR3 loop is CASASGQVTPGELFF. In DNA, the CDR3 is TGTGCCTCAGCATCAGGACAGGTGACCCCCGGGGAGCTGTTTTTT.

This clone was picked up many times. V gene TRBV2 combines with J gene TRBJ2-2; D not resolved. The CDR3 runs 12 residues. Germline V CDR1 and CDR2: SNHLY, FYNNEI. Trimming shortened V by 7 bases and J by 3 bases, and 6 bases separated the two germline ends. CDR3 in DNA: TGTGCCAGCAATACCGACACCGGGGAGCTGTTTTTT. This gives the protein CASNTDTGELFF.

This clone was counted a few times. Its ends do not fully match the called genes, so a read error is possible. V is TRBV6-1 and J is TRBJ2-2; D possibly corresponds to TRBD2 (5 bases). Germline-derived CDR1 and CDR2 are MNHNS and SASEGT. CDR3 length: 14 residues. CDR3 nucleotide sequence: TGTGCCATCGGGCAGACAATGAACACCGGGGAACTGTTTTTT. Its translation is CAIGQTMNTGELFF.

Only a few counts were recorded for this clone. The sample has other DNA sequences that encode this CDR3 too. The rearrangement joins TRBV19 to TRBJ1-5; D is possibly TRBD1 (5 bases). CDR3 size: 15 residues. CDR1 is LNHDA, CDR2 SQIVND, per germline (reference sequence). CDR3: CASSMMGGGNQPQHF. CDR3 DNA: TGTGCTAGCAGTATGATGGGAGGGGGCAATCAGCCCCAGCATTTT. Full variable domain (outside the CDR3, taken from reference TRBV19 and TRBJ1-5): DGGITQSPKYLFRKEGQNVTLSCEQNLNHDAMYWYRQDPGQGLRLIYYSQIVNDFQKGDIAEGYSVSREKKESFPLTVTSAQKNPTAFYLCASSMMGGGNQPQHFGDGTRLSIL.

This clone has just a few counts. The V and J genes are TRBV6-1 and TRBJ1-1; D gene unclear. Deletions cut 3 bases from V and 5 bases from J, with 16 bases between. Germline V gene data show CDR1 as MNHNS and CDR2 as SASEGT. CDR3 length: 15 amino acids. In DNA, the CDR3 is TGTGCCAGCAGTGACCACAGATCCCGGTGGACTGAAGCTTTCTTT. This encodes CASSDHRSRWTEAFF.

The chain links TRBV7-9 to TRBJ2-7; the D is unclear. This CDR3 contains 14 residues. Germline CDR1 reads SEHNR; CDR2 reads FQNEAQ (reference sequence). V lost 3 bases and J lost 6, with 15 bases in between. The CDR3 bases are TGTGCCAGCAGCTTCGATACTTCTAGGTCCGAGCAGTACTTC. This encodes CASSFDTSRSEQYF.

This clone was recorded at least ten times. V gene TRBV20-1 combines with J gene TRBJ2-5; weak D call: TRBD1 (6 bases). V lost 3 bases to trimming and J lost 2 bases, with 16 bases between them. Looked up from germline, CDR1 is DFQATT and CDR2 is SNEGSKA (reference sequence). This CDR3 contains 15 residues. CDR3 residues: CSARDRLKGQETQYF. For the CDR3, the DNA is TGCAGTGCTAGGGACAGACTAAAGGGGCAAGAGACCCAGTACTTC.

The DNA of the CDR3 is TGTGCCAGCAGCTTGGACGGTAACACCGGGGAGCTGTTTTTT. Amino acid sequence: CASSLDGNTGELFF. V usage is TRBV12-3 or TRBV12-4 and J usage is TRBJ2-2, with no clear D. Trimming took off 6 bases at V and 2 bases at J, with 10 bases between the two ends. The CDR3 has 14 residues.

This clone was seen repeatedly, ten times or more. V is TRBV3-1 and J is TRBJ1-6; 10 positions match TRBD1. CDR1 is LGHDT and CDR2 is YNNKEL in the germline V gene (reference sequence). The CDR3 has 15 residues. J gave up 7 bases and V 4 bases, and 4 bases lay outside the gene matches. The CDR3 nucleotides read TGTGCCAGCAGCCGAGTGGGACAGGGGAATTCACCCCTCCACTTT. Translation gives CASSRVGQGNSPLHF.

J is TRBJ2-7 and V is TRBV28, with 9 positions matching TRBD2. This CDR3 has 16 amino acids. From germline, CDR1 is MDHEN and CDR2 SYDVKM. The V gene end was trimmed by 5 bases and the J gene end by 4 bases; junction bases not matched to a gene: 12. The CDR3 here is CASSPIAGVEVYEQYF. CDR3 DNA: TGTGCCAGCAGTCCCATAGCGGGAGTTGAGGTGTACGAGCAGTACTTC.

This clone was found many times. The rearrangement links TRBV7-2 to TRBJ1-3, with a tentative D call TRBD1 (6 bases). Trimming left V 4 bases short and J 0 bases short, with 16 bases between. From germline, CDR1 is SGHTA and CDR2 FQGNSA. The CDR3 is made up of 17 amino acids. The DNA of the CDR3 is TGTGCCAGCAGCTCACAAGTTGGGGGGCTCTCTGGAAACACCATATATTTT. Translated: CASSSQVGGLSGNTIYF.

This clone was picked up many times. The gene calls are TRBV30 and TRBJ2-7; 10 bases fit TRBD1. The CDR3 extends over 12 amino acids. Germline V CDR1 and CDR2: GTSNPN, SVGIG (reference sequence). Germline trimming cut 4 bases from V and 7 bases from J; bases unmatched to any gene: 4. For the CDR3, the DNA is TGTGCCTGGACACGGGACAGGGGAGAGCAGTACTTC. Translating gives CAWTRDRGEQYF.

The chain couples TRBV27 to TRBJ2-1; 9 positions match TRBD2. After removal of 0 bases from V and 7 bases from J, the junction contained 25 bases not matched to a gene. This CDR3 is built from 22 residues. CDR1 and CDR2 (germline): MNHEY, SMNVEV (reference sequence). The CDR3 nucleotides are TGTGCCAGCAGTTTATCGGTTGTGAGGGGTACTTATAGCGGGAGTGGATTAAATGAGCAGTTCTTC. This sequence encodes CASSLSVVRGTYSGSGLNEQFF.

The table lists this clone with a few counts. A clone one base away is much larger, so this may be a read error. The chain employs TRBV7-2 and TRBJ2-5; 9 bases map to TRBD2. The V gene's germline CDR1 is SGHTA and CDR2 FQGNSA. The CDR3 contains 15 residues. The CDR3, as DNA: TGTGCCAGCAGCCTAGCGGGGACAGTCCAAGAGACCCAGTACTTC. Translation gives CASSLAGTVQETQYF. Full variable domain (rest looked up from reference TRBV7-2 and TRBJ2-5): GAGVSQSPSNKVTEKGKDVELRCDPISGHTALYWYRQSLGQGLEFLIYFQGNSAPDKSGLPSDRFSAERTGGSVSTLTIQRTQQEDSAVYLCASSLAGTVQETQYFGPGTRLLVL.